These 15 T cell receptor beta chains came from one sample sequenced in a study of cytomegalovirus exposure and HLA in healthy donors. The PCR was carried out with 60 Vbeta primers and 13 Jbeta primers. TCRdb keeps only in-frame clones here, not all; method: immunoSEQ multiplex PCR. In the table there are around 110,000 clones, around 75% of which are singletons. Sample: PBMCs. The receptors derive from a woman under 30 in good health and CMV-seronegative.

The chain links TRBV7-9 to TRBJ2-1; the D is unclear. The CDR3 runs 13 residues. Trimming stripped 5 bases from V and 3 bases from J, with 8 bases between. The germline CDR1 and CDR2 sequences are SEHNR and FQNEAQ (reference sequence). The DNA for the CDR3 is TGTGCCAGCAGCCCACCACTCTACAATGAGCAGTTCTTC. Amino acid sequence: CASSPPLYNEQFF.

The chain joins TRBV29-1 to TRBJ1-1, with D maybe TRBD1 (5 bases). The CDR3 covers 13 residues. Germline values: CDR1 SQVTM, CDR2 ANQGSEA. Trimming took off 1 base at V and 4 bases at J, with 10 bases between the two ends. The CDR3 here is CSVEGQGSTEAFF. In DNA, the CDR3 is TGCAGCGTTGAAGGCCAGGGTAGCACTGAAGCTTTCTTT.

This CDR3 reads CASTPDKGSGYTF. The CDR3 coding sequence is TGTGCCAGCACCCCGGACAAGGGTAGTGGCTACACCTTC. The chain uses TRBV2 and TRBJ1-2; perhaps TRBD1 as D (5 bases). The CDR3 is made up of 13 amino acids. Looked up from germline, CDR1 is SNHLY and CDR2 is FYNNEI. Trimming left V 7 bases short and J 7 bases short, with 16 bases between.

V is TRBV29-1 and J is TRBJ1-1; D perhaps matches TRBD1 (5 bases). Germline loops: CDR1 SQVTM, CDR2 ANQGSEA. Trimming stripped 7 bases from V and 7 bases from J, with 13 bases between. This CDR3 region has 11 residues. CDR3 sequence (DNA): TGCAGCGCCAATCAGGGTGATGAAGCTTTCTTT. It is translated as CSANQGDEAFF. The variable domain in full, completed from reference TRBV29-1 and TRBJ1-1, reads SAVISQKPSRDICQRGTSLTIQCQVDSQVTMMFWYRQQPGQSLTLIATANQGSEATYESGFVIDKFPISRPNLTFSTLTVSNMSPEDSSIYLCSANQGDEAFFGQGTRLTVV.

The chain combines TRBV4-1 with TRBJ1-1, with D tentatively TRBD1 (6 bases). Germline V CDR1 and CDR2: MGHRA, YSYEKL. Trimming removed 4 bases from V and 1 base from J, with 13 bases in between. The CDR3 consists of 15 residues. The CDR3 DNA follows: TGCGCCAGCAGCCCCCCACAGGGCAAGAACACTGAAGCTTTCTTT. This codes for CASSPPQGKNTEAFF.

The chain joins TRBV10-1 to TRBJ1-3; D unclear. Germline loops: CDR1 WNHNN, CDR2 SYGVQD (reference sequence). This CDR3 is 14 amino acids long. Trimming shortened V by 8 bases and J by 0 bases, and 11 bases separated the two germline ends. The CDR3 nucleotides are TGCGCCAGCTTTGGGCCGCTCTCTGGAAACACCATATATTTT. Its translation: CASFGPLSGNTIYF.

The V gene is TRBV29-1, the J gene TRBJ2-2; TRBD2 might be the D (5 bases). CDR1 is SQVTM and CDR2 is ANQGSEA in the germline V gene. The germline V and J ends were trimmed by 6 bases and 6 bases, with 14 bases remaining between them. CDR3 length: 13 amino acids. The CDR3 spells CSVRVPGPGELFF. The CDR3, as DNA: TGCAGCGTGCGGGTTCCGGGCCCCGGGGAGCTGTTTTTT.

The chain links TRBV2 to TRBJ2-1, with 7 bases matching TRBD2. V gave up 6 bases and J gave up 5 bases; unmatched junction bases: 4. CDR1 and CDR2 (germline): SNHLY, FYNNEI. The CDR3 sequence is 13 residues long. CDR3 sequence: CASRTLADNEQFF. The CDR3 DNA follows: TGTGCCAGCAGGACTCTAGCGGACAATGAGCAGTTCTTC.

The chain joins TRBV6-4 to TRBJ1-4; 8 bases map to TRBD1. CDR1 MRHNA and CDR2 SNTAGT come from the germline V gene. The CDR3 covers 14 residues. V lost 6 bases, J lost 10 bases, and 10 bases stayed unmatched. CDR3 sequence (DNA): TGTGCCAGCAGGACCGGCTACAGGGGGACAAAACTGTTTTTT. It yields the protein CASRTGYRGTKLFF.

The table lists this clone with a few counts. The gene calls are TRBV7-9 and TRBJ2-5, with TRBD2 identical over 9 bases. The CDR3 is made up of 18 amino acids. Germline V gene data show CDR1 as SEHNR and CDR2 as FQNEAQ (reference sequence). V dropped 2 bases and J dropped 1; count of bases not matched to a gene: 11. The CDR3 DNA reads as TGTGCCAGCAGCTTAAGGCGTGGCGGGGGGGGGATCCAAGAGACCCAGTACTTC. Protein sequence: CASSLRRGGGGIQETQYF. Full variable domain (remainder filled in from reference TRBV7-9 and TRBJ2-5): DTGVSQNPRHKITKRGQNVTFRCDPISEHNRLYWYRQTLGQGPEFLTYFQNEAQLEKSRLLSDRFSAERPKGSFSTLEIQRTEQGDSAMYLCASSLRRGGGGIQETQYFGPGTRLLVL.

The chain uses TRBV5-1 and TRBJ2-7, with 13 bases identical to TRBD2. V dropped 4 bases and J dropped 7; count of bases not matched to a gene: 11. CDR1 and CDR2 from the germline V gene are SGHRS and YFSETQ. This CDR3 region has 16 residues. The DNA of the CDR3 is TGCGCCAGCAGCGGGACTAGCGGGGCCCAATCGAGAGAGCAGTACTTC. Translation: CASSGTSGAQSREQYF.

This clone was detected a few times. The chain has TRBV6-5 and TRBJ2-3, with 9 bases aligning to TRBD2. The CDR3 runs to 14 residues. Germline lookup yields CDR1 MNHEY and CDR2 SVGAGI. Trimming cost V 6 bases and J 5 bases; bases outside gene matches: 6. The CDR3 DNA reads TGTGCCAGCAGCCCGGGACTAGCAAGAGATACGCAGTATTTT. The encoded protein is CASSPGLARDTQYF.

The V gene is TRBV6-1, the J gene TRBJ1-1; D not certain. V was shortened by 6 bases and J by 3 bases, with 14 bases between the two germline ends. The germline V gene encodes CDR1 MNHNS and CDR2 SASEGT. The length of the CDR3 is 14 residues. The CDR3 nucleotides read TGTGCCAGCAGCTCTGACGGGTGGGACACTGAAGCTTTCTTT. Its protein product is CASSSDGWDTEAFF.

The V call is TRBV7-6, the J call TRBJ1-4, with a tentative D call TRBD1 (5 bases). The V gene's germline CDR1 is SGHVS and CDR2 FNYEAQ. The CDR3 is 15 residues long. V was clipped by 5 bases and J by 8 bases, with 18 bases between them. The CDR3 is CASSPLGGAGEKLFF. In nucleotides, the CDR3 is TGTGCCAGCAGCCCCCTTGGCGGGGCAGGGGAAAAACTGTTTTTT.

The V call is TRBV5-1, the J call TRBJ1-1; TRBD1 is a possible D gene (5 bases). CDR1 SGHRS and CDR2 YFSETQ come from the germline V gene. V lost 0 bases and J lost 0, with 9 bases in between. The CDR3 covers 15 residues. The CDR3 DNA sequence: TGCGCCAGCAGCTTGGAGGCGACAGTGAACACTGAAGCTTTCTTT. This gives the protein CASSLEATVNTEAFF.